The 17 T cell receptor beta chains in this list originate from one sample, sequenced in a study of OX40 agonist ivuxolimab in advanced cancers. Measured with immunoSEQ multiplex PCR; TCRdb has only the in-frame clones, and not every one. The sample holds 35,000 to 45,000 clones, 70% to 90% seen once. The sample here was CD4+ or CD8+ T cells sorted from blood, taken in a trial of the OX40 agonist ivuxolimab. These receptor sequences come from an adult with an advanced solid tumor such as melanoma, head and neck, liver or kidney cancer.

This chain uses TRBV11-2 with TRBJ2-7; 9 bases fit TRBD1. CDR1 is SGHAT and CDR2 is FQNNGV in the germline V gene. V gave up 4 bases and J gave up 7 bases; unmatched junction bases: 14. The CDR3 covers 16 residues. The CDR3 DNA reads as TGTGCCAGCAGCTCCATGCCGGGACAGGGTTTTGAGGAGCAGTACGTC. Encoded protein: CASSSMPGQGFEEQYV.

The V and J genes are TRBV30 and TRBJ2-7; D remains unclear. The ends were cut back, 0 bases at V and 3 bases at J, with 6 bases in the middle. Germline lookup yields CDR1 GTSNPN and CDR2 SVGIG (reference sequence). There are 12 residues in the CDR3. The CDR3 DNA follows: TGTGCCTGGAGTGTACGAGGCTACGAGCAGTACTTC. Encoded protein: CAWSVRGYEQYF. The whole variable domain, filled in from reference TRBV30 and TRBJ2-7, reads SQTIHQWPATLVQPVGSPLSLECTVEGTSNPNLYWYRQAAGRGLQLLFYSVGIGQISSEVPQNLSASRPQDRQFILSSKKLLLSDSGFYLCAWSVRGYEQYFGPGTRLTVT.

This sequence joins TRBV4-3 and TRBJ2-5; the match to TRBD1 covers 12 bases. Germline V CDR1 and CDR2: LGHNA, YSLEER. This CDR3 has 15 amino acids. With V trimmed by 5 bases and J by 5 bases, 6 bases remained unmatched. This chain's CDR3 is CASSARDRGLETQYF. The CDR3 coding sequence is TGCGCCAGCAGCGCCCGGGACAGGGGGCTTGAGACCCAGTACTTC.

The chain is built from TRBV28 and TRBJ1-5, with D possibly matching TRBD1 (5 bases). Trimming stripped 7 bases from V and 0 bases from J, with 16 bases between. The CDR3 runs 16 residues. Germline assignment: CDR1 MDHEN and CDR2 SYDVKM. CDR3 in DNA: TGTGCCAGCAAACCCAGCGGGGGTTATAGCAATCAGCCCCAGCATTTT. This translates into CASKPSGGYSNQPQHF.

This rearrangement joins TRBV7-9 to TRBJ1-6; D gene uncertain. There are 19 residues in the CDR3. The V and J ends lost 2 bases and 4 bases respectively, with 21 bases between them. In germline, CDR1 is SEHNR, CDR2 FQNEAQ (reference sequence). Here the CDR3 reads CASSLRPETVGGYNSPLHF. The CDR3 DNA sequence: TGTGCCAGCAGCTTACGGCCGGAAACAGTAGGAGGGTATAATTCACCCCTCCACTTT.

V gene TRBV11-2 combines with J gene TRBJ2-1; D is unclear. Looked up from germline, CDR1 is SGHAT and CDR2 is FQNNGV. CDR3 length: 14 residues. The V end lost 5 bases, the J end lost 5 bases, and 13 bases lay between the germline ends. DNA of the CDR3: TGTGCCAGCAGCACCCCGGGCCCGCACAATGAGCAGTTCTTC. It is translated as CASSTPGPHNEQFF.

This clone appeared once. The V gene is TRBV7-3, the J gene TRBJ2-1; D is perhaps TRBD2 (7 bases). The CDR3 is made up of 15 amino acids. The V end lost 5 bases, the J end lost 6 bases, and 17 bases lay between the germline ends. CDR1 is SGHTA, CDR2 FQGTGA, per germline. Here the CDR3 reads CASSVGGGLFNEQFF. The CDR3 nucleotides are TGTGCCAGCAGCGTTGGGGGGGGCCTATTCAATGAGCAGTTCTTC.

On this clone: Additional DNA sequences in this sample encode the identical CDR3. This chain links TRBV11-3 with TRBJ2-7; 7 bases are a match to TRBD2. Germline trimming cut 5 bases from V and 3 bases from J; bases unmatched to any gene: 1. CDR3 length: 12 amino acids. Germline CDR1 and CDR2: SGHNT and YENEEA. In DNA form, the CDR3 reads TGTGCCAGCAGCCCGGGGGGCTACGAGCAGTACTTC. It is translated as CASSPGGYEQYF.

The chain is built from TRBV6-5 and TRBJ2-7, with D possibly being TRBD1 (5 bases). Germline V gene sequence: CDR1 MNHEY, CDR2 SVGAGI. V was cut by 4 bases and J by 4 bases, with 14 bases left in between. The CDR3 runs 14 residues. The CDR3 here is CASSSDSPGYEQYF. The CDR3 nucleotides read TGTGCCAGCAGTTCCGACAGCCCTGGATACGAGCAGTACTTC.

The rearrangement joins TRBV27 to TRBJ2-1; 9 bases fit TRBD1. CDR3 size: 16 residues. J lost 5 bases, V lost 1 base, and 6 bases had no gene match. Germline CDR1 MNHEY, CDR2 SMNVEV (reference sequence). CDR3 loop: CASSLLGDRGDNEQFF. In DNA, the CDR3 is TGTGCCAGCAGTTTATTAGGAGACAGGGGGGACAATGAGCAGTTCTTC.

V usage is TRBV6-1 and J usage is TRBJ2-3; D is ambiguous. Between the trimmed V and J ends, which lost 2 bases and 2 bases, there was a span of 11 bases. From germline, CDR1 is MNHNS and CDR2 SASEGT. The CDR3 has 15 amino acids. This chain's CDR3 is CASSETGFYTDTQYF. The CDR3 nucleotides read TGTGCCAGCAGTGAAACTGGATTCTACACAGATACGCAGTATTTT.

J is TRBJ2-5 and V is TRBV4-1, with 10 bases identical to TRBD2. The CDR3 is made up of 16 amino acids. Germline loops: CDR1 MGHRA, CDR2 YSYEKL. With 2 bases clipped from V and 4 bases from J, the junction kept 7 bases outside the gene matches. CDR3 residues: CASSQLAGAAGETQYF. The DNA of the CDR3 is TGCGCCAGCAGCCAACTAGCGGGGGCAGCGGGAGAGACCCAGTACTTC.

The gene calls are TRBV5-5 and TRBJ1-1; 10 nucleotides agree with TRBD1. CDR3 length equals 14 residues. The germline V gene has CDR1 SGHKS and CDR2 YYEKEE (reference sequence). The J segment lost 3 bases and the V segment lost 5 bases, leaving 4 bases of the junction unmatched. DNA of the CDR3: TGTGCCAGCAGTGGGGGGACAGGGGACACTGAAGCTTTCTTT. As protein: CASSGGTGDTEAFF.

The CDR3 DNA follows: TGTGCCAGCAGTTTGACTGATTCCTACGAGCAGTACTTC. This translates into CASSLTDSYEQYF. The chain combines TRBV28 with TRBJ2-7; D is ambiguous. Trimming removed 3 bases at V and 1 base at J, with 7 bases between. This CDR3 region has 13 residues. In germline, CDR1 is MDHEN, CDR2 SYDVKM.

This CDR3 reads CAIIIGTGLAKNIQYF. CDR3 nucleotides: TGTGCCATCATAATAGGGACAGGGTTAGCCAAAAACATTCAGTACTTC. V usage is TRBV2 and J usage is TRBJ2-4, with 9 bases aligning to TRBD1. The J segment lost 0 bases and the V segment lost 10 bases, leaving 10 bases of the junction unmatched. The CDR3 spans 16 residues. In germline, CDR1 is SNHLY, CDR2 FYNNEI.

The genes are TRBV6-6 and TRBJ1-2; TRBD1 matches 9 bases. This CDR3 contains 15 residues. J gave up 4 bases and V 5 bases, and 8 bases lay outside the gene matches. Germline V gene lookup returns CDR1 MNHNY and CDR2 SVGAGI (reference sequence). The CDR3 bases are TGTGCCAGCAGTGGCGCCGGGACAGGGACCTATGGCTACACCTTC. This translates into CASSGAGTGTYGYTF.

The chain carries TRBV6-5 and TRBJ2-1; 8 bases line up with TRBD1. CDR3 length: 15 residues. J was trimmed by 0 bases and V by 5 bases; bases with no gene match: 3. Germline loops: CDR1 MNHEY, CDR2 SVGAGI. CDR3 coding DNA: TGTGCCAGCAGTCAGGGGGCTGGCTCCTACAATGAGCAGTTCTTC. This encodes CASSQGAGSYNEQFF.